This T cell receptor beta chain appears in the sequencing data of a study of T cell repertoires in ileal Crohn's disease (dated by TCRdb to 2018 to 2020). With respect to the entire study: At the time of surgery, about a third of patients were active smokers, and the median duration of disease was 7.9 years. Roughly half of the patients were given postoperative therapy, with 15 to 20 on anti-TNF agents and about 11 on thiopurines. Every patient underwent surgery because of a complication, which was stricturing disease in about 61% and penetrating disease in roughly 40%. A prospective multicentre cohort supplied the 57 Crohn's disease patients whose TCR repertoires were analysed. The study ran alongside a multicentre cohort designed to identify predictors of early endoscopic recurrence after ileocolonic resection. A total of 170 or so mucosal samples from about 50 patients were sequenced, with samples obtained at several locations on the surgical specimen and at postoperative endoscopy. Endoscopic postoperative recurrence was defined as a Rutgeerts score above i0.

The research as a whole found: Higher percentages of high-frequency clones at the time of surgery were linked to endoscopic recurrence, and every patient with clonality above 26.8% (18/57) had recurrence. Only a subgroup of patients, of unstated size, had their mucosal CD4 and CD8 T cells sorted and sequenced. More high-frequency clones were carried by sorted CD8 T cells than by CD4 T cells, suggesting that mucosal expansions were mainly CD8. Patients who were active smokers at surgery had a significantly higher proportion of clonal expansions than non-smokers (roughly 24% vs 19%, p=0.02).

Notes on this clone: What this receptor recognizes is not known. No base quality values were provided; no much bigger clone lies one nucleotide off.

Adults with ileal or ileocolonic Crohn's disease for whom ileocolonic resection was indicated were considered eligible. Before DNA extraction, whole ileal mucosal biopsies were kept frozen at -80 degrees C. Genomic DNA was isolated from frozen whole biopsies using a TRizol-based method, and the DNA was quantified with a NanoDrop 2000 spectrophotometer. V sheds 8 bases and J sheds 4 bases, leaving 15 bases between their ends. Its CDR3 holds 14 amino acids, cysteine through phenylalanine. This entry keeps only the CDR3 DNA: 42 bases, framed from base 1. CDR1 MNHNY and CDR2 SVGAGI are derived from the germline V gene (reference sequence). Roughly 0.55 micrograms of biopsy DNA per sample were submitted for commercial TCRB immunosequencing. Adaptive Biotechnology amplified CDR3 regions from genomic DNA with a two-step multiplex PCR that controlled for amplification bias. The first PCR used primers for every V and J gene segment; the second PCR added barcodes and Illumina adapters. CDR3 libraries were sequenced on an Illumina instrument. The paper's processing steps were these. The analysis drew on both the pipelines supplied by the vendor and custom analysis of the raw data in R/Bioconductor running R version 3.3.0. Clonality, which ranges from 0 to 1, was calculated as the inverse of the normalised Shannon entropy across all productive clones. High-frequency clones were defined as the repertoire share of the top 100 clones, retaining only clones passing a 95% confidence test. Overlap between samples was measured with the Morisita-Horn index, while repertoire diversity was measured with the Simpson index. TCRdb's version of the immuneACCESS table is confined to in-frame rearrangements and falls short of the full clone set. An unresolved V gene accounts for under half of the shortfall where checked; the remainder is of unknown origin. V and J calls and clone size are given by that table; D and trimming were obtained from the DNA. The sample table records about 9,600 clones; over 60% of these occur just once. 25% of the sample goes to the ten largest clones.

The sample taken for sequencing was ileal tissue. The V and J genes are TRBV6-6 and TRBJ1-3, and perhaps TRBD1 as D gene, on 5 matching bases. The receptor was derived from an adult with Crohn's disease. This receptor has the CDR3 CASLGRVKGNTIYF. The base sequence is TGTGCCAGCCTCGGCAGGGTTAAGGGAAACACCATATATTTT.